This T cell receptor (beta chain) was identified in a study of OX40 agonist ivuxolimab in advanced cancers. Study-level information: A diagnosis of hepatocellular carcinoma, melanoma, renal cell or head and neck cancer was present in dose-escalation patients. Mean age approximately 66 years, range about 20 to 79; 82.7% male. Previous treatment with anti-PD-1, anti-PD-L1 or anti-CTLA-4 therapy was allowed; 35% to 50% had received some.

Study-level points and caveats: Some nonresponders additionally presented with little normalized T-cell clonal expansion.

With regard to this clone: The target antigen is unknown.

Measured with immunoSEQ multiplex PCR; TCRdb has only the in-frame clones, and not every one. The data show around 30,000 clones, less than 90% seen once. Germline loops: CDR1 SGHNT, CDR2 YYREEE (reference sequence). The CDR3 extends over 14 amino acids. Trimming pared 4 bases from V and 4 bases from J, leaving 12 bases between. Material: CD4+ or CD8+ T cells sorted from blood, obtained in a trial of the OX40 agonist ivuxolimab. The clonotype comes from an adult with an advanced solid tumor such as melanoma, head and neck, liver or kidney cancer. The chain couples TRBV5-4 to TRBJ2-1; D may be TRBD2 (5 bases). The CDR3 sequence is CASSVRREYNEQFF. The CDR3 DNA follows: TGTGCCAGCAGCGTACGCCGGGAATACAATGAGCAGTTCTTC.